The 24 T cell receptor beta chains given below trace back to one sample, sequenced in a study of blood T cell repertoires in COVID-19. Using immunoSEQ multiplex PCR, the repertoire was profiled, and TCRdb retains in-frame clones only, with some absent. The table shows about 62,000 clones, with approximately 90% occurring only once. The sequenced material came from peripheral blood. These receptors came from a woman of 80 years or more with acute or convalescent COVID-19.

This clone has only a few counts. This chain joins TRBV11-2 and TRBJ1-2; D uncertain. Germline CDR1 is SGHAT and CDR2 is FQNNGV. The CDR3 extends over 14 amino acids. Trimming removed 3 bases from V and 4 bases from J, with 12 bases in between. The CDR3 nucleotides are TGTGCCAGCAGCTTTGGCGGCAGCCCCTATGGCTACACCTTC. Translated: CASSFGGSPYGYTF.

J is TRBJ1-1 and V is TRBV19; 10 nucleotides match TRBD1. CDR1 is LNHDA and CDR2 is SQIVND in the germline V gene (reference sequence). This CDR3 is built from 18 residues. V lost 6 bases and J lost 4; bases outside the gene matches: 17. The CDR3 region has the DNA TGTGCCAGTAGCCGCGCCTTGGGGACAGGGGAGTATGGCACTGAAGCTTTCTTT. Its protein is CASSRALGTGEYGTEAFF.

The chain couples TRBV18 to TRBJ2-3; TRBD1 matches 8 bases. V trimming: 5 bases; J trimming: 5 bases; junction bases outside the gene matches: 9. The germline CDR1 and CDR2 sequences are KGHSH and LQKENI. CDR3 length equals 15 residues. The CDR3 reads CASSNQGALGDTQYF. CDR3 in DNA: TGTGCCAGCTCAAACCAGGGGGCGTTGGGAGATACGCAGTATTTT.

The chain joins TRBV7-2 to TRBJ2-2; D is possibly TRBD1 (5 bases). The CDR3 is 15 residues long. Germline lookup yields CDR1 SGHTA and CDR2 FQGNSA. The V gene lost 5 bases and the J gene lost 6 bases, with 16 bases spanning the gap. Here the CDR3 reads CASSPWGTRSGELFF. CDR3 nucleotides: TGTGCCAGCAGCCCGTGGGGCACGAGGTCCGGGGAGCTGTTTTTT. The full variable domain, in which reference TRBV7-2 and TRBJ2-2 provide the parts outside the CDR3, is GAGVSQSPSNKVTEKGKDVELRCDPISGHTALYWYRQSLGQGLEFLIYFQGNSAPDKSGLPSDRFSAERTGGSVSTLTIQRTQQEDSAVYLCASSPWGTRSGELFFGEGSRLTVL.

This chain joins TRBV7-2 and TRBJ2-5, with TRBD1 identical over 7 bases. J lost 5 bases, V lost 3 bases, and 6 bases had no gene match. There are 14 residues in the CDR3. Germline V gives CDR1 SGHTA, CDR2 FQGNSA. The CDR3 sequence is CASSFGTGAETQYF. CDR3 in DNA: TGTGCCAGCAGCTTCGGTACAGGGGCTGAGACCCAGTACTTC.

The chain joins TRBV19 to TRBJ1-4, with D uncertain. Germline-derived CDR1 and CDR2 are LNHDA and SQIVND (reference sequence). The CDR3 covers 14 residues. The V and J ends lost 3 bases and 2 bases respectively, with 7 bases between them. Here the CDR3 DNA reads TGTGCCAGTAGTATTGGGGAGACTAATGAAAAACTGTTTTTT. Protein: CASSIGETNEKLFF.

This chain connects TRBV19 to TRBJ2-7, with TRBD1 as a possible D gene (6 bases). Germline loops: CDR1 LNHDA, CDR2 SQIVND (reference sequence). The V and J ends lost 2 bases and 3 bases respectively, with 17 bases between them. The CDR3 contains 16 residues. The CDR3 spells CASSIRDTREGYEQYF. DNA for the CDR3: TGTGCCAGTAGTATAAGGGACACCCGCGAAGGCTACGAGCAGTACTTC.

The chain has TRBV5-6 and TRBJ2-7; 9 bases agree with TRBD1. The V gene end was trimmed by 4 bases and the J gene end by 5 bases; junction bases not matched to a gene: 7. Germline-derived CDR1 and CDR2 are SGHDT and YYEEEE. This CDR3 contains 14 residues. The DNA for the CDR3 is TGTGCCAGCAGCCTCGGACAGGGGTCTAACGAGCAGTACTTC. Protein product: CASSLGQGSNEQYF.

The rearrangement uses TRBV15 and TRBJ2-3; perhaps TRBD1 as D (5 bases). The CDR3 has 14 residues. Germline lookup yields CDR1 LNHNV and CDR2 YYDKDF (reference sequence). The germline V and J ends were trimmed by 3 bases and 2 bases, with 9 bases remaining between them. Here the CDR3 reads CATSSDRYTDTQYF. The CDR3 region has the DNA TGTGCCACCAGCAGTGACAGATACACAGATACGCAGTATTTT.

This chain uses TRBV9 with TRBJ1-2; no clear D. V gave up 2 bases and J gave up 0 bases, with 2 bases separating them. Germline V gene data show CDR1 as SGDLS and CDR2 as YYNGEE. This CDR3 comprises 12 residues. CDR3 nucleotides: TGTGCCAGCAGCGTCGCTAACTATGGCTACACCTTC. Translating gives CASSVANYGYTF.

In its sample, this clone was seen once. This chain links TRBV12-3 or TRBV12-4 with TRBJ1-1; D is undetermined. V lost 11 bases and J 6 bases, leaving 13 bases between the germline ends. The CDR3 sequence is 11 residues long. The CDR3 sequence is CAEWSGAEAFF. Here the CDR3 DNA reads TGTGCCGAGTGGTCCGGGGCTGAAGCTTTCTTT.

This rearrangement joins TRBV6-5 to TRBJ1-2; 11 bases are a match to TRBD1. The V gene's germline CDR1 is MNHEY and CDR2 SVGAGI. The J segment lost 5 bases and the V segment lost 6 bases, leaving 5 bases of the junction unmatched. There are 14 residues in the CDR3. The chain's CDR3 is CASRYGQGAYGYTF. As DNA, the CDR3 is TGTGCCAGCAGATACGGACAGGGGGCATATGGCTACACCTTC.

The genes are TRBV10-3 and TRBJ2-2; D call uncertain. The CDR3 sequence is 14 residues long. The V gene's germline CDR1 is ENHRY and CDR2 SYGVKD. Trimming pared 5 bases from V and 1 base from J, leaving 8 bases between. CDR3 amino acids: CAISNQVNTGELFF. Here the CDR3 DNA reads TGTGCCATCAGTAATCAGGTGAACACCGGGGAGCTGTTTTTT.

The J gene is TRBJ1-2, the V gene TRBV6-5, with 8 bases aligning to TRBD1. Trimming took 6 bases from V and 4 from J; bases not matched to a gene: 10. CDR1 and CDR2 (germline): MNHEY, SVGAGI. The CDR3 totals 15 residues. This CDR3 is CASRPPGQVVYGYTF. The CDR3 coding sequence is TGTGCCAGCAGACCCCCGGGACAGGTAGTCTATGGCTACACCTTC.

The chain has TRBV29-1 and TRBJ1-4; weak D call: TRBD1 (5 bases). This CDR3 is built from 14 residues. Deletions cut 5 bases from V and 4 bases from J, with 14 bases between. Germline-derived CDR1 and CDR2 are SQVTM and ANQGSEA. Here the CDR3 DNA reads TGCAGCGTTAGCTCGGCAGGGCGTAATGAAAAACTGTTTTTT. This encodes CSVSSAGRNEKLFF. Combining the CDR3 with reference TRBV29-1 and TRBJ1-4 gives the whole variable domain SAVISQKPSRDICQRGTSLTIQCQVDSQVTMMFWYRQQPGQSLTLIATANQGSEATYESGFVIDKFPISRPNLTFSTLTVSNMSPEDSSIYLCSVSSAGRNEKLFFGSGTQLSVL.

This chain connects TRBV6-6 to TRBJ2-3; D is perhaps TRBD1 (6 bases). The CDR3 totals 16 residues. The germline V gene encodes CDR1 MNHNY and CDR2 SVGAGI (reference sequence). V was shortened by 0 bases and J by 2 bases, with 12 bases between the two germline ends. CDR3: CASSYSTGWSTDTQYF. Written as DNA, the CDR3 is TGTGCCAGCAGTTACTCGACAGGATGGTCCACAGATACGCAGTATTTT.

The chain carries TRBV27 and TRBJ2-2; the D gene is possibly TRBD1 (5 bases). Germline V gene lookup returns CDR1 MNHEY and CDR2 SMNVEV (reference sequence). The CDR3 is 20 amino acids. Trimming left V 4 bases short and J 5 bases short, with 29 bases between. Here the CDR3 DNA reads TGTGCCAGCAGTTCCCCCCCCCAGGGTGTTAGGTTGCGGAGTACCGGGGAGCTGTTTTTT. It yields the protein CASSSPPQGVRLRSTGELFF.

This clone has only one observation. The chain uses TRBV30 and TRBJ1-6; 7 nucleotides line up with TRBD1. The V segment lost 0 bases and the J segment 8 bases; nucleotides outside the gene matches: 4. In germline, CDR1 is GTSNPN, CDR2 SVGIG (reference sequence). There are 14 residues in the CDR3. CDR3 in amino acids: CAWSVRQGDSPLHF. DNA of the CDR3: TGTGCCTGGAGTGTACGGCAGGGGGATTCACCCCTCCACTTT.

This clone is a singleton in its sample. V is TRBV5-1 and J is TRBJ2-7, with TRBD1 matching over 10 bases. The V gene end was trimmed by 3 bases and the J gene end by 3 bases; junction bases not matched to a gene: 3. The CDR3 runs to 14 residues. The germline CDR1 and CDR2 sequences are SGHRS and YFSETQ. CDR3 in DNA: TGCGCCAGCAGCTGGACAGGGGGTAACTACGAGCAGTACTTC. It translates to CASSWTGGNYEQYF.

The chain has TRBV5-4 and TRBJ2-5, with TRBD2 identical over 12 bases. With V trimmed by 4 bases and J by 4 bases, 5 bases remained unmatched. Germline V gene lookup returns CDR1 SGHNT and CDR2 YYREEE (reference sequence). The CDR3 runs 15 residues. CDR3 DNA sequence: TGTGCCAGCAGCAAGGAACTAGCGGGGGGAGAGACCCAGTACTTC. This translates into CASSKELAGGETQYF.

V gene TRBV5-4 combines with J gene TRBJ2-7, with D perhaps TRBD1 (5 bases). Trimming took off 3 bases at V and 1 base at J, with 17 bases between the two ends. The CDR3 is 16 residues long. In germline, CDR1 is SGHNT, CDR2 YYREEE (reference sequence). This chain's CDR3 is CASSSARVGASYEQYF. CDR3 DNA sequence: TGTGCCAGCAGCTCGGCCAGGGTTGGGGCGTCCTACGAGCAGTACTTC.

The chain uses TRBV9 and TRBJ1-3; D possibly corresponds to TRBD1 (5 bases). Germline V gene data show CDR1 as SGDLS and CDR2 as YYNGEE. The CDR3 is 16 amino acids. The germline V and J ends were trimmed by 4 bases and 0 bases, with 14 bases remaining between them. CDR3 DNA: TGTGCCAGCAGCCCAAACGGGGGGGTCTCTGGAAACACCATATATTTT. It yields the protein CASSPNGGVSGNTIYF.

The chain links TRBV15 to TRBJ1-4; TRBD1 is a possible D gene (5 bases). Germline V lookup: CDR1 LNHNV, CDR2 YYDKDF (reference sequence). Trimming cost V 3 bases and J 5 bases, with 16 bases left between them. This CDR3 has 16 residues. CDR3 residues: CATSSPEKGSNEKLFF. CDR3 DNA sequence: TGTGCCACCAGCAGCCCGGAAAAGGGGTCAAATGAAAAACTGTTTTTT.

Comment on this clone: The sample has other DNA sequences that encode this CDR3 too. The chain combines TRBV5-1 with TRBJ1-5, with unresolved D. Trimming removed 1 base from V and 2 bases from J, with 4 bases in between. The germline V gene has CDR1 SGHRS and CDR2 YFSETQ. This CDR3 has 13 amino acids. CDR3 sequence reads: CASSLTGNQPQHF. CDR3 nucleotide sequence: TGCGCCAGCAGCTTGACAGGCAATCAGCCCCAGCATTTT.